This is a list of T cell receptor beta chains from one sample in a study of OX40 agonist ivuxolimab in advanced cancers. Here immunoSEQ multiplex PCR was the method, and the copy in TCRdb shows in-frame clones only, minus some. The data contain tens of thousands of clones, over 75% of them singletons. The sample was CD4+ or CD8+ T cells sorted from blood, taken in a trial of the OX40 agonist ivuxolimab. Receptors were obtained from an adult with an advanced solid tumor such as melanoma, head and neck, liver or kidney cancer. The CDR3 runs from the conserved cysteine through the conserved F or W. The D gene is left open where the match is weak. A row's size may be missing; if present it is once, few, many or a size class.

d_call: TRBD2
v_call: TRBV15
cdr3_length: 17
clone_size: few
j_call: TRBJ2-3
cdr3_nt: TGTGCCACCAGGGGACTAGCGGGAGGGCCTGTAAGGGATACGCAGTATTTT
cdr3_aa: CATRGLAGGPVRDTQYF

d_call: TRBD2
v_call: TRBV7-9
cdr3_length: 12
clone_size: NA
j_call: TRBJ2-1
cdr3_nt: TGTGCCAGCAGCCCCGGGGGGAATGAGCAGTTCTTC
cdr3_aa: CASSPGGNEQFF

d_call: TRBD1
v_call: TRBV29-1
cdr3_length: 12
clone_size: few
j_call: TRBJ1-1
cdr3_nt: TGCAGCGCCGGGACAGTGAACACTGAAGCTTTCTTT
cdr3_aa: CSAGTVNTEAFF

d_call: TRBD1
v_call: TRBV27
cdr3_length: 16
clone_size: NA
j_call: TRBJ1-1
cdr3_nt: TGTGCCAGCTGTTCTAGCGGCGACAGGGTAAACACTGAAGCTTTCTTT
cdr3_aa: CASCSSGDRVNTEAFF

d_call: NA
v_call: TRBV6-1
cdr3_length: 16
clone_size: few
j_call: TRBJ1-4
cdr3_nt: TGTGCCAGCAGTGAAGCGAAAGGAGGTGCCAATGAAAAACTGTTTTTT
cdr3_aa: CASSEAKGGANEKLFF

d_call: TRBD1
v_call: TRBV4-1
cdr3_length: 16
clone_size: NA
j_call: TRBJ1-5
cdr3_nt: TGCGCCAGCAGCCGGGGCTCGGGACAGATTAATCAGCCCCAGCATTTT
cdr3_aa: CASSRGSGQINQPQHF

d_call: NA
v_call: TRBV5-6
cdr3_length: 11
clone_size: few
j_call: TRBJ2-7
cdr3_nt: TGTGCCAGCAGCCGGGGAGTGGATGAATACTTC
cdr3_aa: CASSRGVDEYF

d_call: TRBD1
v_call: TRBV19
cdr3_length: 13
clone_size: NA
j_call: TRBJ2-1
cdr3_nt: TGTGCCAGTAGTGTGAACAGGGGAAGCGGGCAGTTCTTC
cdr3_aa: CASSVNRGSGQFF

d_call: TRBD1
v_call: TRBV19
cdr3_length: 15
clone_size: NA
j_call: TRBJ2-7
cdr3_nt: TGTGCCAGTAGTATCGAGGACAGGGTGGGGTACGAGCAGTACTTC
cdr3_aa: CASSIEDRVGYEQYF

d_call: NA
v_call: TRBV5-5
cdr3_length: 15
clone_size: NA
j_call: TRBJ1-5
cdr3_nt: TGCGCCAGCAGCCAAGATTGGGACAGCAATCAGCCCCAGCATTTT
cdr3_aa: CASSQDWDSNQPQHF

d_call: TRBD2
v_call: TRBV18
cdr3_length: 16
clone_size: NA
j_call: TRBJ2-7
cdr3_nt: TGTGCCAGCTCACCGGGACTAGCGGGATCGTCCTACGAGCAGTACTTC
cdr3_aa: CASSPGLAGSSYEQYF

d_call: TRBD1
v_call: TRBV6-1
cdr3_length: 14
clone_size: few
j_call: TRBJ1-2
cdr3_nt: TGTGCCAGCAGGGCTGGACAGGCTGACTATGGCTACACCTTC
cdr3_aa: CASRAGQADYGYTF

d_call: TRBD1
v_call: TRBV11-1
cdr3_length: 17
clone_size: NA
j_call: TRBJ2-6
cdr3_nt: TGTGCCAGCAGTTACTGGGACAGGGGCTCTGGGGCCAACGTCCTGACTTTC
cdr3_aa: CASSYWDRGSGANVLTF

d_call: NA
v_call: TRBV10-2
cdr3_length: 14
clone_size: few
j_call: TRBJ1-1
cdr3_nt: TGCGCCAGCAGTTTAGATGGCATGAACACTGAAGCTTTCTTT
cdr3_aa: CASSLDGMNTEAFF

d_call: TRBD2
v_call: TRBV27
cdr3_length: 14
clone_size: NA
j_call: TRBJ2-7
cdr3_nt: TGTGCCAGCAGGATGGAGCGGGAAGCCTACGAGCAGTACTTC
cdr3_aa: CASRMEREAYEQYF

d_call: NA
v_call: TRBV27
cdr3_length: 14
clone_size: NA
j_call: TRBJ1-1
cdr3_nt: TGTGCCAGCAGTCCCCGGACGGTGAACACTGAAGCTTTCTTT
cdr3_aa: CASSPRTVNTEAFF

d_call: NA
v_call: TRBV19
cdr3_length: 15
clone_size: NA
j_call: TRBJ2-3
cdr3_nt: TGTGCCAGTAGTATAGCCGGGACTAGCACAGATACGCAGTATTTT
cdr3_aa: CASSIAGTSTDTQYF

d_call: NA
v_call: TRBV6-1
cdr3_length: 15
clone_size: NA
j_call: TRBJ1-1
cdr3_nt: TGTGCCAGCAGTGAAGTTGGCGGATCGGGCACTGAAGCTTTCTTT
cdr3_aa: CASSEVGGSGTEAFF

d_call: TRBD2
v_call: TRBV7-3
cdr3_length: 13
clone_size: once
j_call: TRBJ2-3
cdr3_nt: TGTGCCAGCAGCTTCGCGGGAGAAGATACGCAGTATTTT
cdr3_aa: CASSFAGEDTQYF

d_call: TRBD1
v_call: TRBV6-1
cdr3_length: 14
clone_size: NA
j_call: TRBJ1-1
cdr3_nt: TGTGCCAGCACTGGACAGGGTTTGAACACTGAAGCTTTCTTT
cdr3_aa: CASTGQGLNTEAFF

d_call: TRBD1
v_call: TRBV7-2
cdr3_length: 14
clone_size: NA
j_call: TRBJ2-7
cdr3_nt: TGTGCCAGCCAAATGGGGGGACAGGGCTACGAGCAGTACTTC
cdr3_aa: CASQMGGQGYEQYF

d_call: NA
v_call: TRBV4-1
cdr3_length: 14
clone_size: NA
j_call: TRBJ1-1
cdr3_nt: TGCGCCAGTAGGCTGCTAGGGCGTAACACTGAAGCTTTCTTT
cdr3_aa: CASRLLGRNTEAFF

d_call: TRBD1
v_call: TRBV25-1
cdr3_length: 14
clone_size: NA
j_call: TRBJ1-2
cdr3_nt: TGTGCCAGCAGCGTAACACGGACAGGGGGTGGCTACACCTTC
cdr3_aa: CASSVTRTGGGYTF

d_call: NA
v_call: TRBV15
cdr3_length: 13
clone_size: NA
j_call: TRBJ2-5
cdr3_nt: TGTGCCACCAGTGGCCCCCCATCGAAGACCCAGTACTTC
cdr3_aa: CATSGPPSKTQYF

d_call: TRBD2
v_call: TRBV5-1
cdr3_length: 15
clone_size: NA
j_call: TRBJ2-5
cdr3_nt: TGCGCCAGCAGCCCTAGCGGGGGCCCGGAGGAGACCCAGTACTTC
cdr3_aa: CASSPSGGPEETQYF

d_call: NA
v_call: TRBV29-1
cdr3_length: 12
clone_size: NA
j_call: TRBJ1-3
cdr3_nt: TGCAGCGTGACTAACGCGGGAAACACCATATATTTT
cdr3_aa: CSVTNAGNTIYF

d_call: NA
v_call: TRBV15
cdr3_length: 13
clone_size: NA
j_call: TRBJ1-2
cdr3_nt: TGTGCCACCAGCAGAGACAGAAACTATGGCTACACCTTC
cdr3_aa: CATSRDRNYGYTF

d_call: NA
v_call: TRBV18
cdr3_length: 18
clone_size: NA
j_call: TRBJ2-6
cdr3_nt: TGTGCCAGCTCACCACTCGGAATTAAGAGCTCTGGGGCCAACGTCCTGACTTTC
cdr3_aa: CASSPLGIKSSGANVLTF

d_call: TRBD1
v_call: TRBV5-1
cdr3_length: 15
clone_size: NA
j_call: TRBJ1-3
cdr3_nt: TGCGCCAGCAGCGCCAGGACAGGCTCTGGAAACACCATATATTTT
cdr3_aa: CASSARTGSGNTIYF

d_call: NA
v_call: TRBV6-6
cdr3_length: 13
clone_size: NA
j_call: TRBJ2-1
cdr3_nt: TGTGCCAGCAGTTATGGGGGGGCGGGTGAGCAGTTCTTC
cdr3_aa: CASSYGGAGEQFF

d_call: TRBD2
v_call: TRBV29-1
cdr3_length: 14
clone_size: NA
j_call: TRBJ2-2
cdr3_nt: TGCAGCGTTGCCGTAGGGAGGGACTCCGGGGAGCTGTTTTTT
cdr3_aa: CSVAVGRDSGELFF

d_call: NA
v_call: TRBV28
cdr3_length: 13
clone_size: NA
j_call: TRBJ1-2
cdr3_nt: TGTGCCAGCAGACGGTCAGAGGGCTATGGCTACACCTTC
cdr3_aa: CASRRSEGYGYTF

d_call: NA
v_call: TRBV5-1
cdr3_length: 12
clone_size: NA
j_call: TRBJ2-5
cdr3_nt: TGCGCCAGCAGCTTGGCCCAAGAGACCCAGTACTTC
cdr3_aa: CASSLAQETQYF

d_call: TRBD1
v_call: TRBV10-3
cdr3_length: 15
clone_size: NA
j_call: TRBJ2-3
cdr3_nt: TGTGCCATCACTCCACAGGGGGGTAGCACAGATACGCAGTATTTT
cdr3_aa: CAITPQGGSTDTQYF

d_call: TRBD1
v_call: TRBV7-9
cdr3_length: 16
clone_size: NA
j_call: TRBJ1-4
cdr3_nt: TGTGCCAGCAGCTTAACAGGGGTTGCAACTAATGAAAAACTGTTTTTT
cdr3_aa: CASSLTGVATNEKLFF

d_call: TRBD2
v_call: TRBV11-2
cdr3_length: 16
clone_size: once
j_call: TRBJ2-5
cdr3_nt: TGTGCCAGCAGCCGAGGACTAGCGGGCCTGCAAGAGACCCAGTACTTC
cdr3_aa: CASSRGLAGLQETQYF

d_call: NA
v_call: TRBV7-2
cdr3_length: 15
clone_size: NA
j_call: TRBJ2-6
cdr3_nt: TGTGCCAGCAGCTTATTTGGGGCTGGGGCCAACGTCCTGACTTTC
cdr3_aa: CASSLFGAGANVLTF

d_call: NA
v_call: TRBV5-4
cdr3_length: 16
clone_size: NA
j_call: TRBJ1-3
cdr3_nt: TGTGCCAGCAGCTTGGACAGGTCCTACTCTGGAAACACCATATATTTT
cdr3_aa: CASSLDRSYSGNTIYF

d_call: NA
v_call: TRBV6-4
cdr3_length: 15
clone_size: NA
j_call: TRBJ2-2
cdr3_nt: TGTGCCAGCAGTGACTCGGGGGGGAACACCGGGGAGCTGTTTTTT
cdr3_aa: CASSDSGGNTGELFF

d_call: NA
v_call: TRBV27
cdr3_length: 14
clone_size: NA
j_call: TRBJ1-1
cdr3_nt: TGTGCCAGCAGTTTATCGAGGGGGAACACTGAAGCTTTCTTT
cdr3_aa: CASSLSRGNTEAFF

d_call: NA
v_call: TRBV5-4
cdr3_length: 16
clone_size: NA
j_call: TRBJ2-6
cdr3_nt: TGTGCCAGCAATCGGGGAGACTTCTCTGGGGCCAACGTCCTGACTTTC
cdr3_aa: CASNRGDFSGANVLTF

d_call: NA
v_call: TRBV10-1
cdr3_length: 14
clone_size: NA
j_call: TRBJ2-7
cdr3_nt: TGCGCCAGCAGTGAGACAGGGAGGCCCCACGAGCAGTACTTC
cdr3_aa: CASSETGRPHEQYF

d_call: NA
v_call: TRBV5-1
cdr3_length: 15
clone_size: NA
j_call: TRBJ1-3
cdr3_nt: TGCGCCAGCAGCCTGGAGGGGTCGACTGGAAACACCATATATTTT
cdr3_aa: CASSLEGSTGNTIYF

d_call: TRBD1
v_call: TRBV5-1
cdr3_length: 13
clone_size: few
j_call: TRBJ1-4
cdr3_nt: TGCGCCAGCAGCGGGACAGGGATTGAAAAACTGTTTTTT
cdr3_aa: CASSGTGIEKLFF

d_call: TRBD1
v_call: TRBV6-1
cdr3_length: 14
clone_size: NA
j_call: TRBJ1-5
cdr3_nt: TGTGCCAGCAGTGAGAACAGGGGTTATCAGCCCCAGCATTTT
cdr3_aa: CASSENRGYQPQHF

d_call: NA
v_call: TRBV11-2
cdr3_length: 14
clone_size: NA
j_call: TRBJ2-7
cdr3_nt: TGTGCCAGCAGCTCCGAGGCGACAGCCTACGAGCAGTACTTC
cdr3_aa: CASSSEATAYEQYF

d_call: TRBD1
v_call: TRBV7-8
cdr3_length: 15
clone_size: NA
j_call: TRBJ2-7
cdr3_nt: TGTGCCAGCAGCTTAGCGGGGACAGGGCACTACGAGCAGTACTTC
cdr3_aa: CASSLAGTGHYEQYF

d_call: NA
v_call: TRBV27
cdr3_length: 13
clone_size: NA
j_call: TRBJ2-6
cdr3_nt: TGTGCCAGCAGTTTATTGGGGGCCAACGTCCTGACTTTC
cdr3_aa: CASSLLGANVLTF

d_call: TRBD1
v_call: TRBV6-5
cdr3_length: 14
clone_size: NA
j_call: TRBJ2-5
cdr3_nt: TGTGCCAGCAGCGAGTGGACAGGCCAAGAGACCCAGTACTTC
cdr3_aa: CASSEWTGQETQYF

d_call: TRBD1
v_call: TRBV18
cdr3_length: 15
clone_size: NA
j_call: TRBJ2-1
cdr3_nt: TGTGCCAGCTCTCCTCGACAGGGGGACTACAATGAGCAGTTCTTC
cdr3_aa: CASSPRQGDYNEQFF

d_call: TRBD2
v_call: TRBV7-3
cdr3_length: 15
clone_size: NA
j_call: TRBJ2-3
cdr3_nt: TGTGCCAGCAGCTGGGGCGGGAGTAGATCAGATACGCAGTATTTT
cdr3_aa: CASSWGGSRSDTQYF

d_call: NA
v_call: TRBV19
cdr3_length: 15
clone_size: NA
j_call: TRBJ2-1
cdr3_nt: TGTGCCAGTAGTATGATGGGGATCTCCTACAATGAGCAGTTCTTC
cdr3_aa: CASSMMGISYNEQFF

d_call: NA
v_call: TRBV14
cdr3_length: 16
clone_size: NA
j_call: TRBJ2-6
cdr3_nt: TGTGCCAGCAGCCAATTTACTCGCTCTGGGGCCAACGTCCTGACTTTC
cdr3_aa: CASSQFTRSGANVLTF

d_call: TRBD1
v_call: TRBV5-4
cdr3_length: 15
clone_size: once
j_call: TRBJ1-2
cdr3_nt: TGTGCCAGCAGCTGGAAGGACAGGGTAAACTATGGCTACACCTTC
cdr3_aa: CASSWKDRVNYGYTF

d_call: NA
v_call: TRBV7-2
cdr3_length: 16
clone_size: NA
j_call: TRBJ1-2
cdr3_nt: TGTGCCAGCAGCTTAGACTTCGCAAGGACGGTCTATGGCTACACCTTC
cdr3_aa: CASSLDFARTVYGYTF

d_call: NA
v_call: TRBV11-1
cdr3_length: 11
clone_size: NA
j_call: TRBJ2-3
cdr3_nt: TGTGCCAGCTCCCTGGGGGATACGCAGTATTTT
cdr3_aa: CASSLGDTQYF

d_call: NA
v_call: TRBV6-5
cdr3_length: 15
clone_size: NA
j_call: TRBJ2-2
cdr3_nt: TGTGCCAGCAGTTGGGGACACACGAACACCGGGGAGCTGTTTTTT
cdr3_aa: CASSWGHTNTGELFF

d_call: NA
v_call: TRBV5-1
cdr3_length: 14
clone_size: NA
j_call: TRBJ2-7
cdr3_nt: TGCGCCAGCAGCTCCTCCGGGCGGCCCTACGAGCAGTACTTC
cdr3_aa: CASSSSGRPYEQYF

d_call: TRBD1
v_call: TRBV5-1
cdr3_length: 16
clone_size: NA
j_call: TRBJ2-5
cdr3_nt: TGCGCCAGCAGCTGGGGACAGGGGACAAACCAAGAGACCCAGTACTTC
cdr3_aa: CASSWGQGTNQETQYF